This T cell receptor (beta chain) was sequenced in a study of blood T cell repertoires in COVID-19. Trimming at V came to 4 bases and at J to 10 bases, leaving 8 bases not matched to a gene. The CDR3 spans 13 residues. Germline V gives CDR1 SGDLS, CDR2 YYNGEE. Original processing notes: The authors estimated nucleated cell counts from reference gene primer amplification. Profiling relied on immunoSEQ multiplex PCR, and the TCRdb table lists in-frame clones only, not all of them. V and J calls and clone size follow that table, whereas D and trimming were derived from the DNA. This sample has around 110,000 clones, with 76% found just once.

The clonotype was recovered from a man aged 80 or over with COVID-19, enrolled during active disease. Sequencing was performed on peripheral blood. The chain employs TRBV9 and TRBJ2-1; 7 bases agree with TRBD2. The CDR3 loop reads CASSTGGSLEQFF. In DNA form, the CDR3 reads TGTGCCAGCAGCACCGGGGGGAGCCTAGAGCAGTTCTTC.